This is a list of T cell receptor beta chains from one sample in a study of a mutant IDH1 vaccine in newly diagnosed glioma. The table came from immunoSEQ multiplex PCR; TCRdb's copy has only in-frame clones and leaves some out. The sample consists of 25,000 to 35,000 clones, more than 65% of them appearing once. The starting material was PBMCs, obtained from a glioma patient treated with radiotherapy, temozolomide or both. These TCRs come from a man younger than 40 with glioma. Each CDR3 is given with its conserved first and last residue. The D gene is left open where the match is weak. Clone sizes are given selectively: once, few, many, or a class where the clone is expanded.

V gene,D gene,J gene,clone size,CDR3 protein,CDR3 DNA
TRBV20-1,TRBD1,TRBJ1-1,-,CSAEGQVEAFF,TGCAGTGCGGAAGGACAGGTTGAAGCTTTCTTT
TRBV5-6,-,TRBJ1-2,-,CASSLVGRTTGGYTF,TGTGCCAGCAGCTTGGTCGGACGCACCACGGGAGGCTACACCTTC
TRBV13,-,TRBJ1-2,-,CASSHGAGNGYTF,TGTGCCAGCAGCCACGGGGCAGGGAATGGCTACACCTTC
TRBV5-6,-,TRBJ2-7,-,CASSPRGPHYEQYF,TGTGCCAGCAGTCCCCGGGGACCCCACTACGAGCAGTACTTC
TRBV28,TRBD1,TRBJ1-4,-,CASSFPGQNSEKLFF,TGTGCCAGCAGTTTCCCGGGACAGAACAGTGAAAAACTGTTTTTT
TRBV7-9,TRBD1,TRBJ2-7,-,CASSLRDRVEQYF,TGTGCCAGCAGCTTACGGGACAGGGTCGAGCAGTACTTC
TRBV4-1,-,TRBJ2-3,once,CASSQGWRDTDTQYF,TGCGCCAGCAGCCAAGGGTGGCGCGACACAGATACGCAGTATTTT
TRBV5-6,TRBD1,TRBJ1-1,few,CAGGVGQGGMASEAFF,TGTGCCGGCGGGGTCGGACAGGGCGGAATGGCCTCTGAAGCTTTCTTT
TRBV19,-,TRBJ1-2,once,CASSIGHGSSYGYTF,TGTGCCAGTAGTATTGGTCATGGAAGCTCCTATGGCTACACCTTC
TRBV9,-,TRBJ2-7,-,CASSPPGSYEQYF,TGTGCCAGCAGCCCCCCGGGGAGCTACGAGCAGTACTTC
TRBV30,-,TRBJ2-1,once,CAWSHGTGVYNEQFF,TGTGCCTGGAGTCACGGGACCGGTGTTTACAATGAGCAGTTCTTC
TRBV15,-,TRBJ2-1,-,CATSGYNEQFF,TGTGCCACCAGCGGCTACAATGAGCAGTTCTTC
TRBV28,-,TRBJ1-5,-,CASSFRVQPQHF,TGTGCCAGCAGTTTCCGGGTCCAGCCCCAGCATTTT